This T cell receptor (beta chain) was obtained from a study of CD8 T cells in ankylosing spondylitis. This clonotype was counted ten times or more. Its cognate antigen is unknown. 5'-RACE, quantitative and with molecular barcodes, yielded the TCR beta libraries. TCRdb reanalysed the 5' RACE reads using MiXCR and keeps one entry per CDR3 protein. The table includes 150,000 to 200,000 distinct CDR3 sequences, around 19% detected once. General study results and limits: Seemingly distinctive of ankylosing spondylitis blood was a TCR beta motif formed by eight highly homologous variants. Reported data indicate significant enrichment of disease-linked clones within matched ankylosing spondylitis synovial fluid. Clones linked to disease, bearing a CD8+ phenotype, were relatively rare in peripheral blood.

Trimming pared 1 base from V and 11 bases from J, leaving 8 bases between. Germline V gives CDR1 SGHTA, CDR2 FQGNSA. The CDR3 is 12 residues long. The TCR was taken from a male donor with ankylosing spondylitis or in good health (not recorded which). The chain carries TRBV7-2 and TRBJ1-4; D remains unclear. The sample consisted of blood, either unsorted or a sorted T cell fraction (not recorded which). The CDR3 loop is CASSLDVGKLFF. CDR3 DNA sequence: TGTGCCAGCAGCTTAGATGTGGGGAAACTGTTTTTT. Combining the CDR3 with reference TRBV7-2 and TRBJ1-4 gives the whole variable domain GAGVSQSPSNKVTEKGKDVELRCDPISGHTALYWYRQSLGQGLEFLIYFQGNSAPDKSGLPSDRFSAERTGGSVSTLTIQRTQQEDSAVYLCASSLDVGKLFFGSGTQLSVL.